The 26 T cell receptor beta chains listed next were all sequenced from one sample in a study of blood T cells in healthy people across ages. A second PCR of roughly 7 to 11 cycles used a sample-barcoded 5' primer and a J-beta primer mix. MiXCR was run by TCRdb on the 5' RACE reads, yielding one entry per CDR3 protein. The top ten clones hold 20% to 25% of a sample with around 710,000 distinct CDR3 sequences, 40% to 45% of them seen once. The material sequenced was blood. The source of these receptors is a woman in her sixties or seventies in good health.

Remarks on this clonotype: The junction and the germline gene differ at one end; a read error may be behind it. The chain employs TRBV2 and TRBJ2-1; TRBD1 agrees at 8 bases. This CDR3 contains 14 residues. Germline CDR1 SNHLY, CDR2 FYNNEI. CDR3 bases: TGTGCCGGCAGACGGGACAGGTTTTGGAATGAGCAGTTCTTC. Amino acids: CAGRRDRFWNEQFF.

This chain connects TRBV12-3 or TRBV12-4 to TRBJ2-7; D is undetermined. V was clipped by 6 bases and J by 3 bases, with 15 bases between them. The CDR3 length is 14 residues. CDR3 in amino acids: CASSPRPVNYEQYF. The DNA for the CDR3 is TGTGCCAGCAGCCCTCGCCCGGTTAACTACGAGCAGTACTTC.

This clonotype was seen only a few times. The V gene is TRBV6-5, the J gene TRBJ2-7; D is perhaps TRBD1 (6 bases). CDR3 size: 13 residues. Trimming cost V 8 bases and J 2 bases, with 13 bases left between them. Germline CDR1 and CDR2: MNHEY and SVGAGI. The CDR3 DNA reads TGTGCCAGCGAACGTACAGGGACCTACGAGCAGTACTTC. It translates to CASERTGTYEQYF.

The chain recombines TRBV4-2 with TRBJ1-6, with unresolved D. This CDR3 contains 14 residues. Per the germline V gene, CDR1 is LGHNA and CDR2 is YNFKEQ. V lost 3 bases, J lost 10 bases, and 13 bases lay in between. This CDR3 is CASSHNEGDSPLHF. CDR3 nucleotides: TGTGCCAGCAGCCATAACGAGGGCGACTCACCCCTCCACTTT.

This clonotype has a handful of counts. The CDR3, as DNA: TGCAGCGTTGGACGGAACGACGGAGAGCAGTTCTTC. Encoded protein: CSVGRNDGEQFF. This chain joins TRBV29-1 and TRBJ2-1; D uncertain. This CDR3 region has 12 residues. Trimming removed 4 bases from V and 10 bases from J, with 14 bases in between. Germline V gene sequence: CDR1 SQVTM, CDR2 ANQGSEA.

The rearrangement joins TRBV2 to TRBJ2-1; no clear D. The V and J ends lost 11 bases and 4 bases respectively, with 12 bases between them. CDR3 length: 12 residues. Germline V gene sequence: CDR1 SNHLY, CDR2 FYNNEI. CDR3 nucleotides: TGTGCCTCGAGGCCGGATTACAATGAGCAGTTCTTC. This encodes CASRPDYNEQFF.

This clonotype was seen a single time. The CDR3 here is CSARALLTNYGYTF. The CDR3 nucleotides are TGCAGTGCTAGGGCTCTGCTTACTAACTATGGCTACACCTTC. The chain joins TRBV20-1 to TRBJ1-2, with unresolved D. The CDR3 extends over 14 amino acids. Between the trimmed V and J ends, which lost 3 bases and 0 bases, there was a span of 11 bases. Germline lookup yields CDR1 DFQATT and CDR2 SNEGSKA (reference sequence).

V and J are TRBV7-9 and TRBJ2-4; TRBD2 agrees at 9 bases. With the DNA end fitting TRBJ2-5 better, the J assignment may be wrong. The CDR3 spans 17 residues. Germline CDR1 and CDR2: SEHNR and FQNEAQ (reference sequence). CDR3 DNA: TGTGCCAGCAGCTTAGAGATTAGCGGGGGCCCCCAAGAGACCCAGTACTTC. Translation: CASSLEISGGPQETQYF.

The chain is built from TRBV7-2 and TRBJ2-5; D is uncertain. Trimming took 5 bases from V and 12 from J, leaving 13 bases between them. In germline, CDR1 is SGHTA, CDR2 FQGNSA. This CDR3 spans 11 amino acids. The CDR3 loop reads CASSLGLPKYF. CDR3 bases: TGTGCCAGCAGCCTGGGCCTCCCAAAGTACTTC. Full variable domain (outside the CDR3, taken from reference TRBV7-2 and TRBJ2-5): GAGVSQSPSNKVTEKGKDVELRCDPISGHTALYWYRQSLGQGLEFLIYFQGNSAPDKSGLPSDRFSAERTGGSVSTLTIQRTQQEDSAVYLCASSLGLPKYFGPGTRLLVL.

Only a few counts were recorded for this clonotype. The V gene is TRBV9, the J gene TRBJ2-7; 8 nucleotides match TRBD1. J gave up 0 bases and V 3 bases, and 8 bases lay outside the gene matches. The germline V gene has CDR1 SGDLS and CDR2 YYNGEE. This CDR3 comprises 16 residues. CDR3 protein: CASSGSGTGSSYEQYF. Here the CDR3 DNA reads TGTGCCAGCAGCGGATCCGGGACAGGCAGCTCCTACGAGCAGTACTTC.

V is TRBV20-1 and J is TRBJ2-1; D perhaps matches TRBD2 (6 bases). Germline CDR1 and CDR2: DFQATT and SNEGSKA (reference sequence). CDR3 length equals 15 residues. The V gene lost 0 bases and the J gene lost 2 bases, with 11 bases spanning the gap. CDR3 region: CSAREIGGAYNEQFF. The CDR3 DNA sequence: TGCAGTGCTAGAGAAATTGGAGGGGCCTACAATGAGCAGTTCTTC.

CDR3 in amino acids: CSARIRVAGGPLSHIQYF. In DNA form, the CDR3 reads TGCAGTGCTAGAATCCGGGTAGCGGGAGGCCCCTTGAGTCACATTCAGTACTTC. This chain uses TRBV20-1 with TRBJ2-4; TRBD2 aligns across 10 bases. Germline V gene sequence: CDR1 DFQATT, CDR2 SNEGSKA (reference sequence). This CDR3 is built from 18 residues. After removal of 2 bases from V and 8 bases from J, the junction contained 18 bases not matched to a gene.

This chain connects TRBV11-2 to TRBJ1-2; 7 bases map to TRBD1. Trimming cost V 0 bases and J 2 bases; bases outside gene matches: 6. CDR1 is SGHAT and CDR2 is FQNNGV in the germline V gene. The CDR3 has 16 amino acids. CDR3 in amino acids: CASSLEGGSSNYGYTF. As DNA, the CDR3 is TGTGCCAGCAGCTTAGAAGGGGGCAGCTCGAACTATGGCTACACCTTC.

This chain uses TRBV6-5 with TRBJ2-1; D unresolved. The CDR3 totals 13 residues. Trimming shortened V by 6 bases and J by 6 bases, and 12 bases separated the two germline ends. The germline V gene has CDR1 MNHEY and CDR2 SVGAGI. Written as DNA, the CDR3 is TGTGCCAGCAGACGGGCGTTTTCCAATGAGCAGTTCTTC. Translating gives CASRRAFSNEQFF.

CDR3 nucleotides: TGTGCCAGCAGCCCAGGGGGCAGCTATAGCTCCTACAATGAGCAGTTCTTC. Its translation is CASSPGGSYSSYNEQFF. The J gene is TRBJ2-1, the V gene TRBV7-3; 8 bases fit TRBD1. The CDR3 loop spans 17 amino acids. Germline V gene lookup returns CDR1 SGHTA and CDR2 FQGTGA. V gave up 5 bases and J gave up 0 bases; unmatched junction bases: 9.

This clonotype was recorded a few times. This rearrangement joins TRBV4-3 to TRBJ2-5; 16 nucleotides align to TRBD2. The CDR3 sequence is 18 residues long. CDR1 is LGHNA, CDR2 YSLEER, per germline. With 0 bases clipped from V and 4 bases from J, the junction kept 5 bases outside the gene matches. The CDR3 DNA sequence: TGCGCCAGCAGCCAAGAGGGACTAGCGGGAGGGCTGGGAGAGACCCAGTACTTC. Its translation: CASSQEGLAGGLGETQYF.

Concerning this clonotype itself: Possible read error: a much larger clone is one base away. The gene calls are TRBV9 and TRBJ2-1, with D possibly TRBD2 on 6 matching bases. The tail of the sequence fits TRBJ2-7 better, so the J call may be wrong. This CDR3 region has 15 residues. CDR1 SGDLS and CDR2 YYNGEE come from the germline V gene. The CDR3 region is CASSPHGRVGDEQYF. DNA of the CDR3: TGTGCCAGCAGCCCCCACGGGAGAGTCGGGGATGAGCAGTACTTC.

This clonotype came up a few times. The chain couples TRBV20-1 to TRBJ2-3; D possibly uses TRBD1 or TRBD2 (5 bases each). Germline V gives CDR1 DFQATT, CDR2 SNEGSKA (reference sequence). Trimming took 6 bases from V and 3 from J, leaving 19 bases between them. CDR3 length equals 15 residues. CDR3 residues: CSASGTGKVTDTQYF. In DNA, the CDR3 is TGCAGTGCCTCCGGGACGGGGAAGGTGACAGATACGCAGTATTTT.

This clonotype appeared many times. V and J are TRBV11-2 and TRBJ2-1; 11 bases are shared with TRBD2. V shed 8 bases and J 5 bases; nucleotides not matched to a gene: 5. In germline, CDR1 is SGHAT, CDR2 FQNNGV. The CDR3 has 14 amino acids. The CDR3 DNA follows: TGTGCCAGCTCCGGGACTAGCGGCGACAATGAGCAGTTCTTC. Its protein is CASSGTSGDNEQFF.

V and J are TRBV5-1 and TRBJ2-5; 11 bases match TRBD2. The assigned J gene may be wrong: the sequence end matches TRBJ2-7 better. The CDR3 is made up of 16 amino acids. Looked up from germline, CDR1 is SGHRS and CDR2 is YFSETQ. In DNA form, the CDR3 reads TGCGCCAGCAGCTTGAAGGTTGGGCTAGCGGGGGGCGAGCAGTACTTC. It encodes CASSLKVGLAGGEQYF.

V usage is TRBV28 and J usage is TRBJ2-5; D is unresolved. Looked up from germline, CDR1 is MDHEN and CDR2 is SYDVKM. The CDR3 spans 13 residues. V dropped 2 bases and J dropped 5 bases, with 9 bases sitting between them. The CDR3 reads CASSLATYETQYF. CDR3 bases: TGTGCCAGCAGTTTAGCGACCTATGAGACCCAGTACTTC. Filled out from reference TRBV28 and TRBJ2-5, the complete variable domain reads DVKVTQSSRYLVKRTGEKVFLECVQDMDHENMFWYRQDPGLGLRLIYFSYDVKMKEKGDIPEGYSVSREKKERFSLILESASTNQTSMYLCASSLATYETQYFGPGTRLLVL.

The chain combines TRBV3-1 with TRBJ2-7; perhaps TRBD1 as D (5 bases). Germline loops: CDR1 LGHDT, CDR2 YNNKEL (reference sequence). V lost 4 bases and J lost 3, with 16 bases in between. The CDR3 sequence is 15 residues long. Here the CDR3 DNA reads TGTGCCAGCAGCCCCTCTACAGGAAGACACTACGAGCAGTACTTC. Its translation is CASSPSTGRHYEQYF.

This rearrangement joins TRBV11-1 to TRBJ2-1, with unresolved D. Trimming took 1 base from V and 0 from J, leaving 10 bases between them. The CDR3 contains 16 residues. The germline gives CDR1 SGHAT, CDR2 FQDESV (reference sequence). In DNA, the CDR3 is TGTGCCAGCAGCTTAGAATTAACGAGCTCCTACAATGAGCAGTTCTTC. Protein sequence: CASSLELTSSYNEQFF.

The table lists this clonotype with a few counts. V usage is TRBV27 and J usage is TRBJ2-5; D gene unclear. V was cut by 6 bases and J by 3 bases, with 14 bases left in between. The CDR3 sequence is 14 residues long. Germline V gene lookup returns CDR1 MNHEY and CDR2 SMNVEV (reference sequence). Here the CDR3 reads CASRHAAGEETQYF. The CDR3 bases are TGTGCCAGCAGGCACGCGGCTGGGGAAGAGACCCAGTACTTC.

The chain couples TRBV18 to TRBJ1-2, with D maybe TRBD1 (6 bases). The CDR3 contains 13 residues. Trimming took off 3 bases at V and 7 bases at J, with 12 bases between the two ends. Germline V lookup: CDR1 KGHSH, CDR2 LQKENI. In nucleotides, the CDR3 is TGTGCCAGCTCACCCTCAGGGGAGTCTGGCTACACCTTC. Amino acids: CASSPSGESGYTF.

The CDR3 reads CASSYSLRAEPTDTQYF. CDR3 DNA: TGTGCCAGCAGTTATAGCCTAAGAGCAGAACCCACAGATACGCAGTATTTT. This chain connects TRBV6-2 or TRBV6-3 to TRBJ2-3; D uncertain. The CDR3 length is 17 residues. Trimming cost V 3 bases and J 2 bases, with 18 bases left between them. Germline V gene lookup returns CDR1 MNHEY and CDR2 SVGEGT.